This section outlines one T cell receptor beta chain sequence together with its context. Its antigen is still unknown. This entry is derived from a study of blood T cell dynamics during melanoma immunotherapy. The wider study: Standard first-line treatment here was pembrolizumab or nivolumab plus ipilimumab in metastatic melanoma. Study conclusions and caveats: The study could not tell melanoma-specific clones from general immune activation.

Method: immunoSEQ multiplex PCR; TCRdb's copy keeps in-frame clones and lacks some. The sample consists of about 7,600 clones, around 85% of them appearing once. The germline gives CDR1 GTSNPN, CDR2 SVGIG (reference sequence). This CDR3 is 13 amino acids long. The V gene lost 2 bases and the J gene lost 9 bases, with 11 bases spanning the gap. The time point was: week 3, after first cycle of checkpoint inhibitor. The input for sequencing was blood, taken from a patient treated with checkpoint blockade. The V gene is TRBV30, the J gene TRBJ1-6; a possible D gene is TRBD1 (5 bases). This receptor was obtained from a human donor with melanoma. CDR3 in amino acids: CAWSKGRTSPLHF. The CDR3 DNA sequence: TGTGCCTGGAGTAAGGGGAGAACTTCACCCCTCCACTTT.